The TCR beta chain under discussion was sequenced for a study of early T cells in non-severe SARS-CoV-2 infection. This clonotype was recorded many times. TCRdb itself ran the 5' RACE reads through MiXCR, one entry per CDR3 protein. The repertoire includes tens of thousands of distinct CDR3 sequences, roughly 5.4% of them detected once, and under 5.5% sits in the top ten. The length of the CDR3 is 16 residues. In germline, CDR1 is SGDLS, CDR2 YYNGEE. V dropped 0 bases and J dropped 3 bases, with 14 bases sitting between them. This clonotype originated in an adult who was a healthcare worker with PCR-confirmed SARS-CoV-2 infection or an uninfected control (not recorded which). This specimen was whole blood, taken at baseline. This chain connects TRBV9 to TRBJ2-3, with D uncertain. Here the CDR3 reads CASSVGVLLPTDTQYF. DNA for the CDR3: TGTGCCAGCAGCGTAGGCGTCTTGCTTCCGACAGATACGCAGTATTTT.